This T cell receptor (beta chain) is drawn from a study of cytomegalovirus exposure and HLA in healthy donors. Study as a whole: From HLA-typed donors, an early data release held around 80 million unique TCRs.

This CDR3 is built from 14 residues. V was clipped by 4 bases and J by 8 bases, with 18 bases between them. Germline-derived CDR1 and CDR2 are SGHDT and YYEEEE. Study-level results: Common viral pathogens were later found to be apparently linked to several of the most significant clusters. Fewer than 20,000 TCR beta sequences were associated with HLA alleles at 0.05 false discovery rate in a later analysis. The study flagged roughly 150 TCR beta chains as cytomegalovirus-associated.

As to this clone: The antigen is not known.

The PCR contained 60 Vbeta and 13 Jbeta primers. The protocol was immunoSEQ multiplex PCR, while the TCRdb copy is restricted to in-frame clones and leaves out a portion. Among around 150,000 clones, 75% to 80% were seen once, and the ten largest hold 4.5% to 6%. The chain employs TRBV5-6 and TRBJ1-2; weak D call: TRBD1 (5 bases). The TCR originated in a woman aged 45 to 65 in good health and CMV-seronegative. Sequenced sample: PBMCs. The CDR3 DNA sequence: TGTGCCAGCAGCCCTTTGGGGCAGGGTTTCGGCTACACCTTC. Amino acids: CASSPLGQGFGYTF.